This T cell receptor (beta chain) was observed in a study of human T cells and chemical hapten exposure. Study-level information: The study patch tested 0.01% DPC on the upper back and read results at 6 days. TCR yields per sample varied mostly from small pooled library volume differences.

Under the authors' procedure: A per-sample median of about 96,000 TCRs was observed, with a range of roughly 20,000 to 690,600. Using its own MiXCR run on the RACE reads, TCRdb lists one record per CDR3 protein. V and J calls and clone size were set by TCRdb, not the authors. The sample carries around 76,000 distinct CDR3 sequences, about 10% recorded once. This CDR3 contains 13 residues. The ends were cut back, 6 bases at V and 4 bases at J, with 12 bases in the middle. CDR1 is MNHEY, CDR2 SVGAGI, per germline. There are many counts of this clonotype. Noted time point: patch test 1, 2 weeks after DPC sensitization. Treatment here: therapeutic diphenylcyclopropenone sensitization with weekly scalp DPC. Blood, whole and unfractionated, served as the source for total RNA extraction.

The J gene is TRBJ1-1, the V gene TRBV6-5, with a possible D match to TRBD1 (5 bases). The sequence derives from a woman aged 60 to 75 with alopecia areata. Some clones in this sample may be carry-over from other donors' samples. The source was whole blood, collected in connection with sensitization to the hapten diphenylcyclopropenone (DPC). Here the CDR3 DNA reads TGTGCCAGCAGAACGGGACGGGTCACTGAAGCTTTCTTT. This sequence encodes CASRTGRVTEAFF.